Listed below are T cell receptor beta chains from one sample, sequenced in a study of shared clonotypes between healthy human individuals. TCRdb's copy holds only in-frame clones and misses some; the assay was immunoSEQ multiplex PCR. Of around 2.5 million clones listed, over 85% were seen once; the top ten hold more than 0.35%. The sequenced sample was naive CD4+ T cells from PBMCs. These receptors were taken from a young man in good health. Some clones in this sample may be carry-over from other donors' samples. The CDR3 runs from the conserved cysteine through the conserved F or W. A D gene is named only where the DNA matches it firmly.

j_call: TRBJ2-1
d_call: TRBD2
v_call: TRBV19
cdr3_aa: CASSIKFRGVNEQFF

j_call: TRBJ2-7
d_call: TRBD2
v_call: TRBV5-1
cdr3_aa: CASSPIPGLAEQYF

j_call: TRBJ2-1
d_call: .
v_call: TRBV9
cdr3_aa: CASSVGGLGWGPYNEQFF

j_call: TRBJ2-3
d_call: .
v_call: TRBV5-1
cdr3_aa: CASSPKQRTSTDTQYF

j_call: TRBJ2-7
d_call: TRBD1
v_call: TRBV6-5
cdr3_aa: CASRRQGPYPYEQYF

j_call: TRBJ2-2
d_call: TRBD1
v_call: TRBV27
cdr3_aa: CASSPQTGWETGELFF

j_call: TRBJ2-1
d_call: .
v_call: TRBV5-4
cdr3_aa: CASSPRGGTYNEQFF

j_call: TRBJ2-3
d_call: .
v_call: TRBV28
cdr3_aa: CASSFLTGTDTQYF

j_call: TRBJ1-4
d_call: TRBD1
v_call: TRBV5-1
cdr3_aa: CASRQGESNEKLFF

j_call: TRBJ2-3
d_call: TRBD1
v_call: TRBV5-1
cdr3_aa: CASSLVQGATDTQYF

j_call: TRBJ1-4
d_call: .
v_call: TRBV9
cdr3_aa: CASSAYGGPAGSEKLFF

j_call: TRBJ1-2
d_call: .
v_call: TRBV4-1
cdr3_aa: CASSLDWVSEGYTF

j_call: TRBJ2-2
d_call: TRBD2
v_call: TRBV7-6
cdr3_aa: CASSERLAGTAGELFF

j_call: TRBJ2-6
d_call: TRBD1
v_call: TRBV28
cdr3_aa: CASTKTGDSGANVLTF

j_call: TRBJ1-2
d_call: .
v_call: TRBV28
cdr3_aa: CASSLSEVEFAPSNYGYTF

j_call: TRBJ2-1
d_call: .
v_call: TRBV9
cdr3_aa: CASSPTGSSSYNEQFF

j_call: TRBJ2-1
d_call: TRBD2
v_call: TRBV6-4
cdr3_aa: CASSDSWASGSFSEQFF

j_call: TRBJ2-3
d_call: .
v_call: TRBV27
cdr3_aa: CASSLSYTDTQYF

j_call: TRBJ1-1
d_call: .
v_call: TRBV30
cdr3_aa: CAWSVGVGGNTEAFF

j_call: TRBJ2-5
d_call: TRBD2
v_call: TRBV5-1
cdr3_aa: CASSLAGTSGTQETQYF

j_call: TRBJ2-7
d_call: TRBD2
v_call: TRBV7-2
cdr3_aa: CASSPRPSGRYEQYF

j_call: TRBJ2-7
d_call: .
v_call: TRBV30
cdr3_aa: CAWSVQRFNYEQYF

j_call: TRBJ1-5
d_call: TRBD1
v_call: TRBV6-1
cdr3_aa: CASSEWPRGLREPQHF

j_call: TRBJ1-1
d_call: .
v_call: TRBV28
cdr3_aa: CASRPTRWWTEAFF

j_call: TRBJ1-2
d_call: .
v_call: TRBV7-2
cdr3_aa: CASSPVHRGGYTF

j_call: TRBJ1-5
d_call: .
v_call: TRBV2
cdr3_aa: CASTRGGPQHF

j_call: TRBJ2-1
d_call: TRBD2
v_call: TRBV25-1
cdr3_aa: CASTSSGNGNEQFF

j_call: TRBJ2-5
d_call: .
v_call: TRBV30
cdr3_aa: CAWSALQTQYF

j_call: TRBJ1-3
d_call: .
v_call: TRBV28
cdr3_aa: CASSFGGPSSGNTIYF

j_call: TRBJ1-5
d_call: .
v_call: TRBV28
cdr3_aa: CASSSPMGNQPQHF

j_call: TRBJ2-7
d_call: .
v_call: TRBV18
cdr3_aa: CASSPVGHEQYF

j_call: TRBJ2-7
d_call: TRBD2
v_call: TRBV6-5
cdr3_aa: CASRATSGRAYEQYF

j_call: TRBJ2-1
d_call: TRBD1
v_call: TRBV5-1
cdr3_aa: CASSRGTGGNEQFF

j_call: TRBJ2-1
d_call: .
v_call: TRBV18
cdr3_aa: CASSPPTLGYNEQFF

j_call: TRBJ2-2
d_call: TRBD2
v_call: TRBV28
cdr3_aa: CASSPRLARTGELFF

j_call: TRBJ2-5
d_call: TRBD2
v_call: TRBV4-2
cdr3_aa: CASSQPGLAGVETQYF

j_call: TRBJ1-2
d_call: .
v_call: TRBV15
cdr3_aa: CATSRERLAYGGVTF

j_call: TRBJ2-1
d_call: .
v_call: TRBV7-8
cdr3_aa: CASSYPGGRTYEQFF

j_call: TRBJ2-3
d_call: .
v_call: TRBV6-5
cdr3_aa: CASSPERRDTQYF

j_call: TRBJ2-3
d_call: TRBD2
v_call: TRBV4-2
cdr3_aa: CASSGRLAGFTDTQYF

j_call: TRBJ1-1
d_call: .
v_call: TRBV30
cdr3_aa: CAWSFLWAEAFF

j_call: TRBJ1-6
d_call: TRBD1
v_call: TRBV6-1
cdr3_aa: CASSEESGTAYNSPLHF

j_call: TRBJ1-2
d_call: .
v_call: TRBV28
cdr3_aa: CASSLEQGGGYTF

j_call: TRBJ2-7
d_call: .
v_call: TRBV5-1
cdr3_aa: CASSSRPDLSPYEQYF

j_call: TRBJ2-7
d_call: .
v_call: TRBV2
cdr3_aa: CASRLNSIPNEQYF

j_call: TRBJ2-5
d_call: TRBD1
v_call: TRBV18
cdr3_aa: CASSPQPGTGRMETQYF

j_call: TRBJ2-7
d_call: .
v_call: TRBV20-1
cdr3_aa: CSATSPYEQYF

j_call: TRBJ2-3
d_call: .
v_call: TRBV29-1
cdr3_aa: CSASRPLTDTQYF

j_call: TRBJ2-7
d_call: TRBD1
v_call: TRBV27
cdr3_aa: CASRTGGHEQYF

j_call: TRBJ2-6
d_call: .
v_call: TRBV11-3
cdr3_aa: CASSWNSGANVLTF

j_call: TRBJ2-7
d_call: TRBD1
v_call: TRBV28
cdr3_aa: CASSSFTGTAHYEQYF

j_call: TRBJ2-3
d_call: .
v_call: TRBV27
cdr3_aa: CASSNRQVTDTQYF

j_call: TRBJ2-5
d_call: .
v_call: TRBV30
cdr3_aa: CAWSGRLREQYF

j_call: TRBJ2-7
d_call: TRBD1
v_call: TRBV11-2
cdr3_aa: CASSSGQGHYEQYF

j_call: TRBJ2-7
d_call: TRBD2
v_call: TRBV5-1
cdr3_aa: CASSRGLADGEEQYF

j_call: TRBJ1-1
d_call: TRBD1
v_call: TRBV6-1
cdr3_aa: CASSEVFGTGRSAEAFF

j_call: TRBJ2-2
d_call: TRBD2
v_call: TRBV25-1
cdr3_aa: CASSSPGLAGTGELFF

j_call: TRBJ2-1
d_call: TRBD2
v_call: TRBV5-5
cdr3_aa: CASSPWGASGNEQFF